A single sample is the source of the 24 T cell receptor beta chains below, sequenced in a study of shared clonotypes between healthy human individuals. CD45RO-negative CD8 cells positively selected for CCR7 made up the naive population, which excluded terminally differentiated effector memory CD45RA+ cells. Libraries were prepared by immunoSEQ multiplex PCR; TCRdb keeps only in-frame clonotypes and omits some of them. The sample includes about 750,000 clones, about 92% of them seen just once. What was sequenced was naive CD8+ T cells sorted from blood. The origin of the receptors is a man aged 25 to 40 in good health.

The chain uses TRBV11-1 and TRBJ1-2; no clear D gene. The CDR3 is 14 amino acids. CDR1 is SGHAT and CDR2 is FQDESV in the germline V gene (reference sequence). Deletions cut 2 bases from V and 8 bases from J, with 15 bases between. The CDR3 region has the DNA TGTGCCAGCAGCTTAAGGTACAGAGGAAAAGGCTACACCTTC. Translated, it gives CASSLRYRGKGYTF.

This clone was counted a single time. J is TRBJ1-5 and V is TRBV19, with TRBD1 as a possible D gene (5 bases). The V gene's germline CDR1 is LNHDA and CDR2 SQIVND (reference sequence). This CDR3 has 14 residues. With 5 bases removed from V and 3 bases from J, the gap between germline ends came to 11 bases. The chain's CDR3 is CASSLGRINQPQHF. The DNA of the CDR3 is TGTGCCAGTAGTTTGGGACGGATCAATCAGCCCCAGCATTTT.

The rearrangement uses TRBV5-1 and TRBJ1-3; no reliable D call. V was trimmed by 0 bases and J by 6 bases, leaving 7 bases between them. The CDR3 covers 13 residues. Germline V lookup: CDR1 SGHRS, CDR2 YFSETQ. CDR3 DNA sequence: TGCGCCAGCAGCTTGGGACACCAAAACACCATATATTTT. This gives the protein CASSLGHQNTIYF.

The CDR3 reads CASSTGLAGVAEQYF. In nucleotides, the CDR3 is TGTGCCAGCAGCACAGGACTAGCGGGAGTCGCTGAGCAGTACTTC. The rearrangement uses TRBV7-9 and TRBJ2-7; TRBD2 matches 13 bases. The ends lost 5 bases at V and 7 bases at J; junction bases unmatched: 8. This CDR3 is built from 15 residues. The germline CDR1 and CDR2 sequences are SEHNR and FQNEAQ (reference sequence).

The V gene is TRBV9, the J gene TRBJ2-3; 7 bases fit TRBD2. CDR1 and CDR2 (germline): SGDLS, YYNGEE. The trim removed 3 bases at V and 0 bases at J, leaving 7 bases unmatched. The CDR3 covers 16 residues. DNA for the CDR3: TGTGCCAGCAGCGCCCGTAGCGGGCAGAGCACAGATACGCAGTATTTT. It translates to CASSARSGQSTDTQYF.

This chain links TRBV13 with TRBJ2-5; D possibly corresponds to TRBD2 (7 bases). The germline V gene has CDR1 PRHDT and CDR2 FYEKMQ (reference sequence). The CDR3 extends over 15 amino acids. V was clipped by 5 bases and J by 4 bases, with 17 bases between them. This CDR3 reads CASSLGAGARETQYF. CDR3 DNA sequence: TGTGCCAGCAGCCTGGGGGCGGGAGCGAGAGAGACCCAGTACTTC.

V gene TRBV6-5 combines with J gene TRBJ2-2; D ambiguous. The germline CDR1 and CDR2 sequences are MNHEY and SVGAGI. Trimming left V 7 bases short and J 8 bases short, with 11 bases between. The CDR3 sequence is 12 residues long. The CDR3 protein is CASKDATGELFF. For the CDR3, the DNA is TGTGCCAGCAAGGACGCGACGGGGGAGCTGTTTTTT.

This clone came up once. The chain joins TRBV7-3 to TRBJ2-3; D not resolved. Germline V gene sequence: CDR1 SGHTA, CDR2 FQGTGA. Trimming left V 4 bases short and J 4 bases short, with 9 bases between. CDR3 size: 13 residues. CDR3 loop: CASSYELADTQYF. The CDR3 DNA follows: TGTGCCAGCAGCTATGAGCTTGCAGATACGCAGTATTTT.

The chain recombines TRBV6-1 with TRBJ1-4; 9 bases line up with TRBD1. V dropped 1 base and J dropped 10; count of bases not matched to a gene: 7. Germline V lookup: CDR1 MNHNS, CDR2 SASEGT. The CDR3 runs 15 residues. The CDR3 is CASSEVDRGTGKLFF. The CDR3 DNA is TGTGCCAGCAGTGAAGTCGACAGGGGGACAGGAAAACTGTTTTTT.

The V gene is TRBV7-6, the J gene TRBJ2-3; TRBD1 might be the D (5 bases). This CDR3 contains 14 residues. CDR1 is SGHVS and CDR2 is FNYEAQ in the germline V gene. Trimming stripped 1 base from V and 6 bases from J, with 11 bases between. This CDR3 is CASSLGGGADTQYF. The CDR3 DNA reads TGTGCCAGCAGCTTAGGCGGTGGGGCGGATACGCAGTATTTT.

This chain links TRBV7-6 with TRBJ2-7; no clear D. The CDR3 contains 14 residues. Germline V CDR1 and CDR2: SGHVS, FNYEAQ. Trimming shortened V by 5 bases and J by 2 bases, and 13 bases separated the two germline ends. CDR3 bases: TGTGCCAGCAGCCCTTTTGGACCCGCCTACGAGCAGTACTTC. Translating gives CASSPFGPAYEQYF.

The CDR3 coding sequence is TGTACCAGCAGCCCAACTACAGGCAGCAATCAGCCCCAGCATTTT. Protein sequence: CTSSPTTGSNQPQHF. This chain joins TRBV7-2 and TRBJ1-5, with D possibly TRBD1 on 5 matching bases. Between the trimmed V and J ends, which lost 5 bases and 1 base, there was a span of 12 bases. Per the germline V gene, CDR1 is SGHTA and CDR2 is FQGNSA. The CDR3 loop spans 15 amino acids.

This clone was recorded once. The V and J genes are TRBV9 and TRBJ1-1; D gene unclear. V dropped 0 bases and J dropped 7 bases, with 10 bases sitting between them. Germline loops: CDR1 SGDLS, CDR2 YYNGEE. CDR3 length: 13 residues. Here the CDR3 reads CASSVVLGDEAFF. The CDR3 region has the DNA TGTGCCAGCAGCGTAGTACTGGGTGATGAAGCTTTCTTT.

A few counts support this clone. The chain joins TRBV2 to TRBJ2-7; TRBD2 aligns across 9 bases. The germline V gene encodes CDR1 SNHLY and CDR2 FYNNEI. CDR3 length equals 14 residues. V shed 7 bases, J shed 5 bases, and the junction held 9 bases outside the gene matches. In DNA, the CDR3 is TGTGCCAGCATTACCTTTAGCGGGAGCAACGAGCAGTACTTC. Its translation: CASITFSGSNEQYF.

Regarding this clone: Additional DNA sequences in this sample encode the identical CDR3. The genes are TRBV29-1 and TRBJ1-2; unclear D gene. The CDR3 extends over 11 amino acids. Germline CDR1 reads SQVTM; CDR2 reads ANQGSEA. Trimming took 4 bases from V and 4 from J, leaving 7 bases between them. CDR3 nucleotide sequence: TGCAGCGTTGGGACCGGCTATGGCTACACCTTC. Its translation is CSVGTGYGYTF.

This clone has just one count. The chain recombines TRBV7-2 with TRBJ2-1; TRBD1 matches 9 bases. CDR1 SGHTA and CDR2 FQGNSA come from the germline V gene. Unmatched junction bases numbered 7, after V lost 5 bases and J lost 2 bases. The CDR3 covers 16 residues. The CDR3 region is CASSIHRDRAYNEQFF. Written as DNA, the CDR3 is TGTGCCAGCAGCATACACCGGGACAGGGCCTACAATGAGCAGTTCTTC.

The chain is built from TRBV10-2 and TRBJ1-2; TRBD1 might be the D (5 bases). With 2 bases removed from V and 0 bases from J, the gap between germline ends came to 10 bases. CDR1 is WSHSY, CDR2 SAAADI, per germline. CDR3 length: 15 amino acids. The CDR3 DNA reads TGCGCCAGCAGTGAGAGGGGCGCCTCTAACTATGGCTACACCTTC. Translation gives CASSERGASNYGYTF.

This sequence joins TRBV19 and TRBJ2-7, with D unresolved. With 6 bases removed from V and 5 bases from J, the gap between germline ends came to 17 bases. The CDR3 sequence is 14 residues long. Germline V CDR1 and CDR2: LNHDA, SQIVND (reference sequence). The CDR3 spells CASSWTFPRDEQYF. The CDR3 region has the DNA TGTGCCAGTAGCTGGACCTTCCCCCGCGACGAGCAGTACTTC. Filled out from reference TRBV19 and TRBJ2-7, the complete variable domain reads DGGITQSPKYLFRKEGQNVTLSCEQNLNHDAMYWYRQDPGQGLRLIYYSQIVNDFQKGDIAEGYSVSREKKESFPLTVTSAQKNPTAFYLCASSWTFPRDEQYFGPGTRLTVT.

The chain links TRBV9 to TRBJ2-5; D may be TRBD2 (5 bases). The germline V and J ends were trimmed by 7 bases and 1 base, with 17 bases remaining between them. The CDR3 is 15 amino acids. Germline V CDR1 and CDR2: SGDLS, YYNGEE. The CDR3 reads CASSPGLILQETQYF. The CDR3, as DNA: TGTGCCAGCTCTCCCGGACTCATCCTCCAAGAGACCCAGTACTTC.

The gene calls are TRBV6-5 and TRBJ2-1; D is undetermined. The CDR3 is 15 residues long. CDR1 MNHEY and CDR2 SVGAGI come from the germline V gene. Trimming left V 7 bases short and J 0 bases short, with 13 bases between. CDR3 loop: CASTLVGSSYNEQFF. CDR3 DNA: TGTGCCAGCACCCTCGTAGGTAGCTCCTACAATGAGCAGTTCTTC.

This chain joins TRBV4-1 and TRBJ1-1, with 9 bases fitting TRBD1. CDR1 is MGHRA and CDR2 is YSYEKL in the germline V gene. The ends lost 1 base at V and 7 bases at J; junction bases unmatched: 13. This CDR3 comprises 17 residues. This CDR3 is CASSQGAPGQGMSEAFF. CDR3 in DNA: TGCGCCAGCAGCCAAGGGGCACCGGGACAGGGAATGAGTGAAGCTTTCTTT.

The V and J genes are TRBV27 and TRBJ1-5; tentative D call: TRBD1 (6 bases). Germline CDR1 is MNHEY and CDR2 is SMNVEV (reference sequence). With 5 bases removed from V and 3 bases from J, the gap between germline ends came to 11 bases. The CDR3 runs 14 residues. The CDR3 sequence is CASSRGQFNQPQHF. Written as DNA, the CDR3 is TGTGCCAGCAGTAGAGGACAGTTCAATCAGCCCCAGCATTTT.

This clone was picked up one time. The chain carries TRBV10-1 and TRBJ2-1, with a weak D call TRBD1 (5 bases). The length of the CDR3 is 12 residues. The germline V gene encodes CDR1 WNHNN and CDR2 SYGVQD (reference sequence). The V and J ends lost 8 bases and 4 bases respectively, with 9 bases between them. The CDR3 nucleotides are TGCGCCAGCGGGGCCGTGTACAATGAGCAGTTCTTC. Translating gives CASGAVYNEQFF.

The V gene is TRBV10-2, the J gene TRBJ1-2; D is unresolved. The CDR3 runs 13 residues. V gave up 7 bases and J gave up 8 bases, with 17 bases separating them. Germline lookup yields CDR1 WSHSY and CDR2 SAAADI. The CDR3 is CASKGDSPGGYTF. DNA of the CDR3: TGCGCCAGCAAGGGTGACTCGCCGGGCGGCTACACCTTC.